One and the same sample provided the 14 T cell receptor beta chains below, sequenced in a study of blood T cell repertoires in COVID-19. Sequencing was performed with immunoSEQ multiplex PCR; in TCRdb, only in-frame clones are kept and a portion is missing. The data show 150,000 to 200,000 clones, 79% seen once. What was sequenced was PBMCs or T cells enriched from blood (not recorded which). These receptors came from a woman in her sixties or seventies in a cohort exposed to, infected with or recovered from COVID-19 (not recorded which).

The CDR3 DNA is TGTGCCAGCAGCTTAGAAGCCCTAGCGGGAGCAAGAGATACGCAGTATTTT. This sequence encodes CASSLEALAGARDTQYF. The genes are TRBV11-2 and TRBJ2-3; 10 bases align to TRBD2. The germline CDR1 and CDR2 sequences are SGHAT and FQNNGV. The CDR3 length is 17 residues. The J segment lost 5 bases and the V segment lost 0 bases, leaving 8 bases of the junction unmatched.

The chain is built from TRBV5-1 and TRBJ1-2; weak D call: TRBD1 (5 bases). The CDR3 covers 14 residues. The V end lost 2 bases, the J end lost 7 bases, and 15 bases lay between the germline ends. The germline V gene encodes CDR1 SGHRS and CDR2 YFSETQ. The CDR3 DNA reads TGCGCCAGCAGCTTAACGGGGGACTTAGGTGGCTACACCTTC. It codes for CASSLTGDLGGYTF.

The chain joins TRBV12-3 or TRBV12-4 to TRBJ2-1; 9 bases fit TRBD1. V shed 6 bases, J shed 15 bases, and the junction held 12 bases outside the gene matches. The CDR3 runs 13 residues. CDR3 coding DNA: TGTGCCAGCAGGCCGGGACAGGGTCCCTCGCCGTTCTTC. This sequence encodes CASRPGQGPSPFF.

This clone was observed a few times. The chain has TRBV28 and TRBJ1-6, with TRBD1 matching 10 bases. Trimming removed 3 bases from V and 10 bases from J; junction bases left unmatched: 6. The CDR3 runs 15 residues. CDR1 and CDR2 from the germline V gene are MDHEN and SYDVKM. In DNA form, the CDR3 reads TGTGCCAGCAGTTTCGGGACAGGGGTTAGGTCACCCCTCCACTTT. As protein: CASSFGTGVRSPLHF.

The chain couples TRBV7-9 to TRBJ2-4, with D possibly TRBD1 on 5 matching bases. The CDR3 sequence is 12 residues long. CDR1 is SEHNR and CDR2 is FQNEAQ in the germline V gene (reference sequence). The V end was cut by 6 bases, the J end by 8 bases, with 11 bases between. In DNA form, the CDR3 reads TGTGCCAGCAGATCCGGACAAGACATTCAGTACTTC. It translates to CASRSGQDIQYF.

This chain links TRBV2 with TRBJ1-1; D uncertain. CDR1 SNHLY and CDR2 FYNNEI come from the germline V gene. V lost 3 bases and J 4 bases, leaving 12 bases between the germline ends. The CDR3 is made up of 14 amino acids. CDR3 sequence: CASSEGGESTEAFF. The CDR3 DNA is TGTGCCAGCAGTGAGGGCGGGGAGAGCACTGAAGCTTTCTTT.

The rearrangement links TRBV28 to TRBJ2-2, with TRBD2 matching over 7 bases. Germline V lookup: CDR1 MDHEN, CDR2 SYDVKM. This CDR3 contains 16 residues. J lost 2 bases, V lost 8 bases, and 11 bases had no gene match. The CDR3 sequence is CASRGGLGLNTGELFF. In nucleotides, the CDR3 is TGTGCCAGCCGTGGGGGTCTGGGACTAAACACCGGGGAGCTGTTTTTT.

The chain joins TRBV2 to TRBJ1-5; the match to TRBD1 covers 12 bases. This CDR3 spans 15 amino acids. Per the germline V gene, CDR1 is SNHLY and CDR2 is FYNNEI. V was clipped by 4 bases and J by 6 bases; unmatched bases: 4. CDR3 nucleotides: TGTGCCAGCAGTGCGGGACAGGGGGCAAGTCAGCCCCAGCATTTT. Translating gives CASSAGQGASQPQHF. The full variable domain, with the rest looked up from reference TRBV2 and TRBJ1-5, is EPEVTQTPSHQVTQMGQEVILRCVPISNHLYFYWYRQILGQKVEFLVSFYNNEISEKSEIFDDQFSVERPDGSNFTLKIRSTKLEDSAMYFCASSAGQGASQPQHFGDGTRLSIL.

This chain joins TRBV5-1 and TRBJ2-6, with 8 bases that match TRBD1. Germline trimming cut 4 bases from V and 0 bases from J; bases unmatched to any gene: 9. Germline lookup yields CDR1 SGHRS and CDR2 YFSETQ. CDR3 length: 18 residues. In nucleotides, the CDR3 is TGCGCCAGCAGCCTGACAGGGGCGTACAACTCTGGGGCCAACGTCCTGACTTTC. Its translation: CASSLTGAYNSGANVLTF. Looking up the rest from reference TRBV5-1 and TRBJ2-6 gives the full variable domain: KAGVTQTPRYLIKTRGQQVTLSCSPISGHRSVSWYQQTPGQGLQFLFEYFSETQRNKGNFPGRFSGRQFSNSRSEMNVSTLELGDSALYLCASSLTGAYNSGANVLTFGAGSRLTVL.

With respect to this clone: A read error is likely, as this CDR3 ends without the conserved phenylalanine or tryptophan. The DNA is left out, because the CDR3 cannot be placed on it with certainty; the CDR3 is given as TCRdb lists it. This rearrangement joins TRBV12-3 or TRBV12-4 to TRBJ2-4; TRBD1 reflects the table's D call only, with no check against the DNA. Counting both end residues, the CDR3 totals 13 amino acids. The CDR3 here is CASSLIYGQGVYL.

V gene TRBV3-1 (or the pseudogene TRBV3-2) combines with J gene TRBJ2-5; possible D gene TRBD1, 6 bases. From germline, CDR1 is LGHDT and CDR2 YNNKEL (reference sequence). V lost 2 bases, J lost 3 bases, and 13 bases lay in between. The CDR3 extends over 15 amino acids. CDR3 amino acids: CASSQRSAGEETQYF. CDR3 in DNA: TGTGCCAGCAGCCAACGGTCGGCAGGGGAAGAGACCCAGTACTTC.

The CDR3: CASSLGREQGETQYF. The DNA for the CDR3 is TGTGCCAGCAGCTTGGGGCGGGAGCAGGGAGAGACCCAGTACTTC. The chain uses TRBV5-8 and TRBJ2-5; 7 bases align to TRBD2. Per the germline V gene, CDR1 is SGHTS and CDR2 is YDEGEE. Trimming took 0 bases from V and 4 from J; bases not matched to a gene: 6. The length of the CDR3 is 15 residues.

V usage is TRBV18 and J usage is TRBJ2-3, with 11 bases identical to TRBD2. The V gene's germline CDR1 is KGHSH and CDR2 LQKENI. V lost 5 bases to trimming and J lost 5 bases; unmatched junction nucleotides: 0. CDR3 length equals 13 residues. CDR3 bases: TGTGCCAGCTCAGGGACTAGCGGAGATACGCAGTATTTT. Its protein product is CASSGTSGDTQYF. Drawing the rest from reference TRBV18 and TRBJ2-3, the complete variable domain is NAGVMQNPRHLVRRRGQEARLRCSPMKGHSHVYWYRQLPEEGLKFMVYLQKENIIDESGMPKERFSAEFPKEGPSILRIQQVVRGDSAAYFCASSGTSGDTQYFGPGTRLTVL.

The chain recombines TRBV2 with TRBJ1-4, with D uncertain. The CDR3 covers 15 residues. Germline V CDR1 and CDR2: SNHLY, FYNNEI. V gave up 3 bases and J gave up 5 bases, with 13 bases separating them. Here the CDR3 DNA reads TGTGCCAGCAGTGACTCAGGCCGAGGGAATGAAAAACTGTTTTTT. Translated, it gives CASSDSGRGNEKLFF.